The next 17 T cell receptor beta chains were all read from a single sample in a study of T cell responses to AZD1222 COVID-19 vaccine. Method: immunoSEQ multiplex PCR; TCRdb's copy keeps in-frame clones and lacks some. The top ten clones hold 3.6% of a sample with some 200,000 clones, approximately 92% of them seen once. The sequencing here drew on peripheral blood, taken 28 days after the second dose of the MenACWY control vaccine. These receptors all stem from an adult who received the MenACWY meningococcal vaccine as a control.

V usage is TRBV7-8 and J usage is TRBJ1-5; a possible D gene is TRBD1 (5 bases). Between the trimmed V and J ends, which lost 6 bases and 0 bases, there was a span of 15 bases. This CDR3 region has 16 residues. The germline V gene has CDR1 SGHVS and CDR2 FQNEAQ. The chain's CDR3 is CASSDIGTASNQPQHF. The CDR3, as DNA: TGTGCCAGCAGTGATATCGGGACGGCTAGCAATCAGCCCCAGCATTTT.

This chain uses TRBV11-3 with TRBJ1-1; TRBD1 matches at 8 bases. The CDR3 sequence is 14 residues long. The J segment lost 4 bases and the V segment lost 5 bases, leaving 6 bases of the junction unmatched. Germline CDR1 is SGHNT and CDR2 is YENEEA. The CDR3 loop is CASSPGQGGTEAFF. The CDR3 bases are TGTGCCAGCAGCCCTGGACAGGGAGGCACTGAAGCTTTCTTT.

The chain is built from TRBV13 and TRBJ1-1, with D perhaps TRBD1 (6 bases). The CDR3 length is 15 residues. The germline V gene encodes CDR1 PRHDT and CDR2 FYEKMQ (reference sequence). V lost 5 bases and J 6 bases, leaving 19 bases between the germline ends. The DNA for the CDR3 is TGTGCCAGCAGCCTAAATCCCGGGGGCGTCGCTGAAGCTTTCTTT. The encoded protein is CASSLNPGGVAEAFF. Based on the CDR3 plus reference TRBV13 and TRBJ1-1, the full variable domain is AAGVIQSPRHLIKEKRETATLKCYPIPRHDTVYWYQQGPGQDPQFLISFYEKMQSDKGSIPDRFSAQQFSDYHSELNMSSLELGDSALYFCASSLNPGGVAEAFFGQGTRLTVV.

The V gene is TRBV19, the J gene TRBJ2-5; 8 nucleotides agree with TRBD2. Germline CDR1 and CDR2: LNHDA and SQIVND (reference sequence). The CDR3 contains 15 residues. V was pared by 4 bases and J by 4 bases, with 8 bases of the junction left unmatched. CDR3 sequence reads: CASSTQGSGRETQYF. CDR3 bases: TGTGCCAGTAGTACACAGGGCAGCGGGAGAGAGACCCAGTACTTC.

Details on this clone: At one boundary the junction diverges from the germline segment, which might be a read error. This chain links TRBV5-1 with TRBJ2-7, with D perhaps matching TRBD2 (6 bases). The CDR3 spans 15 residues. CDR1 is SGHRS, CDR2 YFSETQ, per germline. The CDR3 DNA reads as TGCGCCAGCAGTTTGGGGTTGCGGGAATCCTACGAGCAGTACTTC. It codes for CASSLGLRESYEQYF. The complete variable domain, with remaining parts taken from reference TRBV5-1 and TRBJ2-7, reads KAGVTQTPRYLIKTRGQQVTLSCSPISGHRSVSWYQQTPGQGLQFLFEYFSETQRNKGNFPGRFSGRQFSNSRSEMNVSTLELGDSALYLCASSLGLRESYEQYFGPGTRLTVT.

The V and J genes are TRBV7-9 and TRBJ1-1, with 8 bases fitting TRBD1. Trimming cost V 1 base and J 4 bases; bases outside gene matches: 5. The CDR3 sequence is 15 residues long. Germline V gene lookup returns CDR1 SEHNR and CDR2 FQNEAQ (reference sequence). The CDR3 here is CASSLVQGGRTEAFF. The CDR3 DNA sequence: TGTGCCAGCAGCTTAGTACAGGGGGGTCGCACTGAAGCTTTCTTT.

The chain uses TRBV6-6 and TRBJ2-1, with 13 bases fitting TRBD2. Trimming at V came to 5 bases and at J to 2 bases, leaving 6 bases not matched to a gene. CDR3 length: 17 residues. Germline-derived CDR1 and CDR2 are MNHNY and SVGAGI (reference sequence). The CDR3 here is CASSPTTSGRPYNEQFF. The DNA for the CDR3 is TGTGCCAGCAGTCCTACGACTAGCGGGAGGCCCTACAATGAGCAGTTCTTC.

J is TRBJ1-2 and V is TRBV6-6; no reliable D call. The ends were cut back, 2 bases at V and 3 bases at J, with 10 bases in the middle. The CDR3 totals 14 residues. Germline V gene lookup returns CDR1 MNHNY and CDR2 SVGAGI (reference sequence). The CDR3 here is CASSYQHADYGYTF. As DNA, the CDR3 is TGTGCCAGCAGTTACCAGCATGCAGACTATGGCTACACCTTC.

V usage is TRBV7-9 and J usage is TRBJ1-5; TRBD1 agrees at 8 bases. The length of the CDR3 is 16 residues. Unmatched junction bases numbered 5, after V lost 1 base and J lost 3 bases. CDR1 and CDR2 (germline): SEHNR, FQNEAQ (reference sequence). The CDR3 bases are TGTGCCAGCAGCTTAGGGACAGGGAGGTACAATCAGCCCCAGCATTTT. It yields the protein CASSLGTGRYNQPQHF.

V usage is TRBV15 and J usage is TRBJ2-1, with D possibly being TRBD2 (6 bases). The CDR3 is made up of 16 amino acids. Germline values: CDR1 LNHNV, CDR2 YYDKDF (reference sequence). V was trimmed by 3 bases and J by 1 base, leaving 13 bases between them. The CDR3, as DNA: TGTGCCACCAGCAGGGAGGGCCAGGTGTCCTACAATGAGCAGTTCTTC. This encodes CATSREGQVSYNEQFF. The variable domain in full, completed from reference TRBV15 and TRBJ2-1, reads DAMVIQNPRYQVTQFGKPVTLSCSQTLNHNVMYWYQQKSSQAPKLLFHYYDKDFNNEADTPDNFQSRRPNTSFCFLDIRSPGLGDTAMYLCATSREGQVSYNEQFFGPGTRLTVL.

The V gene is TRBV7-3, the J gene TRBJ2-1; tentatively, D is TRBD2 (6 bases). CDR1 SGHTA and CDR2 FQGTGA come from the germline V gene. This CDR3 has 14 residues. Trimming stripped 3 bases from V and 3 bases from J, with 9 bases between. The CDR3 sequence: CASSLTGDYNEQFF. In nucleotides, the CDR3 is TGTGCCAGCAGCTTGACGGGGGACTACAATGAGCAGTTCTTC.

This chain uses TRBV11-3 with TRBJ2-2; D call uncertain. V shed 3 bases and J shed 0 bases, with 11 bases lying between them. Germline V gives CDR1 SGHNT, CDR2 YENEEA. The length of the CDR3 is 16 residues. The CDR3 DNA sequence: TGTGCCAGCAGCTTGTTAAGGGTCCCGAACACCGGGGAGCTGTTTTTT. It codes for CASSLLRVPNTGELFF.

This chain links TRBV19 with TRBJ2-1; TRBD2 is a possible D gene (6 bases). Trimming removed 3 bases at V and 0 bases at J, with 6 bases between. The germline gives CDR1 LNHDA, CDR2 SQIVND (reference sequence). This CDR3 is 14 amino acids long. CDR3 DNA sequence: TGTGCCAGTAGTATGACTAGCTCCTACAATGAGCAGTTCTTC. It encodes CASSMTSSYNEQFF.

The chain is built from TRBV18 and TRBJ2-7; D remains ambiguous. The V and J ends lost 0 bases and 5 bases respectively, with 5 bases between them. CDR1 is KGHSH, CDR2 LQKENI, per germline. CDR3 length: 12 amino acids. The CDR3 here is CASSPPVHEQYF. CDR3 nucleotides: TGTGCCAGCTCACCACCGGTTCACGAGCAGTACTTC.

The CDR3 protein is CASSLSWRSSYEQYF. CDR3 DNA: TGTGCCAGCAGTTTATCATGGCGGAGCTCCTACGAGCAGTACTTC. This chain joins TRBV27 and TRBJ2-7; D unclear. Deletions cut 0 bases from V and 0 bases from J, with 9 bases between. The V gene's germline CDR1 is MNHEY and CDR2 SMNVEV (reference sequence). The CDR3 loop spans 15 amino acids.

There are a few counts of this clone. V and J are TRBV20-1 and TRBJ2-3; maybe TRBD1 (6 bases). The CDR3 is 14 amino acids. The ends were cut back, 3 bases at V and 0 bases at J, with 10 bases in the middle. CDR1 and CDR2 from the germline V gene are DFQATT and SNEGSKA (reference sequence). The CDR3 protein is CSASKGVSTDTQYF. Here the CDR3 DNA reads TGCAGTGCTAGTAAGGGGGTTAGCACAGATACGCAGTATTTT.

There are a few counts of this clone. The chain has TRBV12-5 and TRBJ2-2, with 9 bases matching TRBD2. Germline CDR1 and CDR2: LGHNT and FRNRAP. This CDR3 contains 15 residues. V lost 6 bases to trimming and J lost 1 base; unmatched junction nucleotides: 3. In DNA, the CDR3 is TGTGCTAGTGGGACTAGCGGACTGAACACCGGGGAGCTGTTTTTT. Translated: CASGTSGLNTGELFF.